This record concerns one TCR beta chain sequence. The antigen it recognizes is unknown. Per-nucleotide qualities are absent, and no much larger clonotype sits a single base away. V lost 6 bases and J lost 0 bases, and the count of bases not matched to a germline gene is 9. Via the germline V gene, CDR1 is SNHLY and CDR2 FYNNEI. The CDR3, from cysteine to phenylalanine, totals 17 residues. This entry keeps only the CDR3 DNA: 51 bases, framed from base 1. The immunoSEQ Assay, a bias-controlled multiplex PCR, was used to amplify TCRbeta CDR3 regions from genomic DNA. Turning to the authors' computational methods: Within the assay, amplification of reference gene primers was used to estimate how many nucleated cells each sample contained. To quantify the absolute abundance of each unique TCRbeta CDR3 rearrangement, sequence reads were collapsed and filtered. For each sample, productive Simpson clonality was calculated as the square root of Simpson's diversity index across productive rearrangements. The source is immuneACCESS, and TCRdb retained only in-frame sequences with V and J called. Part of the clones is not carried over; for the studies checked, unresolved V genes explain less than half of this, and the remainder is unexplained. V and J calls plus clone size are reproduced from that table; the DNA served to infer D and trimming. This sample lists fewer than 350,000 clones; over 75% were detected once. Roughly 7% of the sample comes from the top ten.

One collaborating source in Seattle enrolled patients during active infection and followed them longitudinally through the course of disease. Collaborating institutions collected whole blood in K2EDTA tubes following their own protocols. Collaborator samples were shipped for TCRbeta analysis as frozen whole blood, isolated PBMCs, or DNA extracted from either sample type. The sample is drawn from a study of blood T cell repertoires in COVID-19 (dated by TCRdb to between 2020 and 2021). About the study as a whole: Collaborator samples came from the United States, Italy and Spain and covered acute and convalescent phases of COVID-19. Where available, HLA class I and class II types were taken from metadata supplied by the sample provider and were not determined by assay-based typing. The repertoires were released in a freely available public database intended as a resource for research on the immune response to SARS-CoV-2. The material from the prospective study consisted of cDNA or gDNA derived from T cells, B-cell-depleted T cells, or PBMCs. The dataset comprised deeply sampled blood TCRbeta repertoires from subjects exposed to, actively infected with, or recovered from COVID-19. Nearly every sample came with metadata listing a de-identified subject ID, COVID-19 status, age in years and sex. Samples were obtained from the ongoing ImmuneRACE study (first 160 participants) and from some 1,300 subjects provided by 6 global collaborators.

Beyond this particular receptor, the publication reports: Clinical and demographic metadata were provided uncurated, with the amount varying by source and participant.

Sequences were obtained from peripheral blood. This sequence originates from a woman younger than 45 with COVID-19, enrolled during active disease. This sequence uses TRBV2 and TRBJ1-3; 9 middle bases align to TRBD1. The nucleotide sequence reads TGTGCCAGCAGCCTGGGGACAGGGAGTATCTCTGGAAACACCATATATTTT. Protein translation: CASSLGTGSISGNTIYF.